The clone carrying this T cell receptor beta chain was counted only a few times. Researchers tagged individual cDNA molecules with unique molecular identifiers. TCRdb processed the 5' RACE reads anew with MiXCR; each CDR3 protein has one entry. Of tens of thousands of distinct CDR3 sequences listed, less than 5.5% are singletons. This sample was included in a study of early T cells in non-severe SARS-CoV-2 infection. For the study at large: Bulk RNA isolated from unsorted whole blood underwent sequencing; chains were not paired.

The CDR3 consists of 12 residues. V lost 6 bases to trimming and J lost 5 bases, with 13 bases between them. CDR1 and CDR2 (germline): SQVTM, ANQGSEA. The sequence derives from an adult who was a healthcare worker with PCR-confirmed SARS-CoV-2 infection or an uninfected control (not recorded which). This sequence joins TRBV29-1 and TRBJ2-5; D remains ambiguous. The sequenced sample consisted of whole blood. The CDR3 loop reads CSVSLDLETQYF. As DNA, the CDR3 is TGCAGCGTCAGCCTAGATCTGGAGACCCAGTACTTC.